This TCR beta chain is from a study of identical twins. A universal primer site was incorporated via template switching, and the cDNA contained unique molecular identifiers. A single record per CDR3 protein comes from TCRdb applying MiXCR to the 5' RACE reads. The sample consists of roughly 1,500,000 distinct CDR3 sequences, about 31% of them appearing once. V lost 1 base and J lost 7; bases outside the gene matches: 10. Germline V gene lookup returns CDR1 KGHDR and CDR2 SFDVKD. This CDR3 contains 16 residues. The sample was cord blood. The chain is built from TRBV24-1 and TRBJ2-7; 9 nucleotides match TRBD2. This clonotype was sampled from a newborn girl in good health. The CDR3 sequence: CATSDFVTSGNNEQYF. CDR3 nucleotides: TGTGCCACCAGTGATTTTGTGACTAGCGGTAACAATGAGCAGTACTTC.